This T cell receptor (beta chain) was sequenced for a study of cytomegalovirus exposure and HLA in healthy donors. Regarding the study as a whole: Researchers reported that a few CMV-associated chains were confirmed in vitro as CMV antigen-specific.

In regard to this clone: Its cognate antigen is unknown.

The CDR3 has 16 residues. V lost 4 bases to trimming and J lost 1 base, with 17 bases between them. Germline CDR1 SGDLS, CDR2 YYNGEE. The study ran its PCR with 60 Vbeta and 13 Jbeta primers. Original analysis: Later work found 80 million to 85 million unique TCR beta chains, with about 10 million shared. TCRdb keeps only in-frame clones here, not all; method: immunoSEQ multiplex PCR. V and J calls and clone size come straight from that table; D and trimming were deduced from the DNA. The profile shows about 90,000 clones, around 70% of them singletons. V and J are TRBV9 and TRBJ2-5, with D maybe TRBD2 (6 bases). The sequence was collected from a man aged 30 to 39 in good health and CMV-seropositive. Sequencing input: PBMCs. CDR3 DNA sequence: TGTGCCAGCAGCCCAGAGATCACTAGCTTCCAAGAGACCCAGTACTTC. Its translation: CASSPEITSFQETQYF.